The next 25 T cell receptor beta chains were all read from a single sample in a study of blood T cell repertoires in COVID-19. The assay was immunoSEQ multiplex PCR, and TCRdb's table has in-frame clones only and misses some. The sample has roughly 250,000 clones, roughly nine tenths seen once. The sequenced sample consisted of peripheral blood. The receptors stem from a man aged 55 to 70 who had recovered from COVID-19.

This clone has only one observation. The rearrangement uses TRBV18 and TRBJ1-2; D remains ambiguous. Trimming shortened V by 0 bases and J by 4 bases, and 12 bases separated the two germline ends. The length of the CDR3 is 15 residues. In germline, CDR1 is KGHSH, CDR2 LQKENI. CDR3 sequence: CASSPPGRETYGYTF. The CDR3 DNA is TGTGCCAGCTCACCACCGGGAAGGGAGACCTATGGCTACACCTTC.

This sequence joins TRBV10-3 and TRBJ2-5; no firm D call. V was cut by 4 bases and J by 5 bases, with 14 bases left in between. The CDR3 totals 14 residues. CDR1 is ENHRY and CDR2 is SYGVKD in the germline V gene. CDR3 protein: CAISAGVNRETQYF. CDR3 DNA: TGTGCCATCAGTGCTGGAGTGAATCGGGAGACCCAGTACTTC.

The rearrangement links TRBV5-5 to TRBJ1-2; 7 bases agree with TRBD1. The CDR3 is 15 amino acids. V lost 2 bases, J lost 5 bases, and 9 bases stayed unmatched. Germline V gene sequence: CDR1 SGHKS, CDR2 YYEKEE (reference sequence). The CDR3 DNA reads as TGTGCCAGCAGCTTCGTCGGGCCAGGGGGTTATGGCTACACCTTC. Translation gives CASSFVGPGGYGYTF.

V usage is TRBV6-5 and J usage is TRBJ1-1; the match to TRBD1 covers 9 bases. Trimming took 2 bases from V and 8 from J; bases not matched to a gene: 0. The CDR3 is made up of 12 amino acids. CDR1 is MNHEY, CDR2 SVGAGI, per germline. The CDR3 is CASSYGTGEAFF. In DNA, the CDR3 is TGTGCCAGCAGTTACGGGACAGGGGAAGCTTTCTTT.

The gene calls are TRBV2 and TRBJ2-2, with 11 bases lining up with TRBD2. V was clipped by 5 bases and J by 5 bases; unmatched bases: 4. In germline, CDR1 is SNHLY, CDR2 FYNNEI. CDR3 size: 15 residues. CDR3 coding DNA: TGTGCCAGCAGTCTAGCGGGGGGTTATACCGGGGAGCTGTTTTTT. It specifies CASSLAGGYTGELFF.

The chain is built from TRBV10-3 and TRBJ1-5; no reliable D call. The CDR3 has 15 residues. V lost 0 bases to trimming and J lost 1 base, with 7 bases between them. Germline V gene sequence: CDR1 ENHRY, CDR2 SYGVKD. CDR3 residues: CAISESRGSNQPQHF. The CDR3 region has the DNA TGTGCCATCAGTGAGTCGAGAGGGAGCAATCAGCCCCAGCATTTT.

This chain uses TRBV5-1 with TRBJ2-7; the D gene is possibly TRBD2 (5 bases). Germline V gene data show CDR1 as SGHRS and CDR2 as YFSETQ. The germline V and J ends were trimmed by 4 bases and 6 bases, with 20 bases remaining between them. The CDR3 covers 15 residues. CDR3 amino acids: CASSLYVRGTGEQYF. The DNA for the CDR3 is TGCGCCAGCAGCCTGTATGTACGGGGTACGGGCGAGCAGTACTTC.

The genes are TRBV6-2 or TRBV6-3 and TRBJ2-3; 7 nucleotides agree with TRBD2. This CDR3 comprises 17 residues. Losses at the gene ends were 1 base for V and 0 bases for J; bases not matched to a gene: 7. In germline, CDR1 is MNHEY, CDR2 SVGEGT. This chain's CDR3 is CASSYYGERGSTDTQYF. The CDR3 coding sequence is TGTGCCAGCAGTTACTACGGGGAGCGGGGTAGCACAGATACGCAGTATTTT.

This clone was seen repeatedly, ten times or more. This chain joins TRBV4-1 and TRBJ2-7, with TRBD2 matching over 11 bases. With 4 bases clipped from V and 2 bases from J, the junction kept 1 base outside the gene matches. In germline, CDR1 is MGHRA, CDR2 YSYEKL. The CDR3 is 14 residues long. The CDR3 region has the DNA TGCGCCAGCAGCCGTAGCGGGGGGGCCTACGAGCAGTACTTC. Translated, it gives CASSRSGGAYEQYF.

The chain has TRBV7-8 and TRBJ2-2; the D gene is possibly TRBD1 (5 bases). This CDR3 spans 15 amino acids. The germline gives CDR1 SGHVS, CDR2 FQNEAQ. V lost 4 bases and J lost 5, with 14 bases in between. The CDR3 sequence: CASSSTRVDTGELFF. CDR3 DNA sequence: TGTGCCAGCAGCTCCACCAGGGTTGATACCGGGGAGCTGTTTTTT. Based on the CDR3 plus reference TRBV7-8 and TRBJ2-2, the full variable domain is GAGVSQSPRYKVAKRGQDVALRCDPISGHVSLFWYQQALGQGPEFLTYFQNEAQLDKSGLPSDRFFAERPEGSVSTLKIQRTQQEDSAVYLCASSSTRVDTGELFFGEGSRLTVL.

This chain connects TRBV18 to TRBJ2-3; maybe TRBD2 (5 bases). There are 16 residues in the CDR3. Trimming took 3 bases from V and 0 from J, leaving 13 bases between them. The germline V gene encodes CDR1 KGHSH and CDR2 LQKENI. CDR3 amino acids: CASSPTGWLSTDTQYF. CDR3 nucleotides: TGTGCCAGCTCACCGACGGGGTGGTTGAGCACAGATACGCAGTATTTT.

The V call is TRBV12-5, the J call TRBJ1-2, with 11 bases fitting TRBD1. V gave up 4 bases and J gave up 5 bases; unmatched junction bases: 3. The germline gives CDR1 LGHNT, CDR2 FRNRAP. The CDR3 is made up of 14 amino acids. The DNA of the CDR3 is TGTGCTAGTGGTTGGACAGGGGGCGCTTATGGCTACACCTTC. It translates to CASGWTGGAYGYTF. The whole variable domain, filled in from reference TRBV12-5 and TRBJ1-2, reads DARVTQTPRHKVTEMGQEVTMRCQPILGHNTVFWYRQTMMQGLELLAYFRNRAPLDDSGMPKDRFSAEMPDATLATLKIQPSEPRDSAVYFCASGWTGGAYGYTFGSGTRLTVV.

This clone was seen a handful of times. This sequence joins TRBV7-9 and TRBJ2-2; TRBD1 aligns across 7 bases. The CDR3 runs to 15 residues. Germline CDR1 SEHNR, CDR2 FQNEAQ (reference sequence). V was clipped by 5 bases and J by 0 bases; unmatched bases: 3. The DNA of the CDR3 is TGTGCCAGCAGCAAGGGGACAGCGAACACCGGGGAGCTGTTTTTT. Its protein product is CASSKGTANTGELFF.

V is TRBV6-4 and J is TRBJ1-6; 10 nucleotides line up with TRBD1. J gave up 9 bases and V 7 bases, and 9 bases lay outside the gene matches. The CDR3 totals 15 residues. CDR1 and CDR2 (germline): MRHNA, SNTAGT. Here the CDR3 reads CASTMRTGGSSPLHF. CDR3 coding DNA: TGTGCCAGCACCATGAGGACAGGGGGTTCTTCACCCCTCCACTTT.

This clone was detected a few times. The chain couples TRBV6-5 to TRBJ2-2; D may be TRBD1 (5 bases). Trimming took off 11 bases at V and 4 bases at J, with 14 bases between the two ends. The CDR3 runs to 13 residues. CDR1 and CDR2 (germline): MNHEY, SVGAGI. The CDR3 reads CASLGHFTGELFF. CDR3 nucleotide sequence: TGTGCCTCCCTAGGACATTTCACCGGGGAGCTGTTTTTT.

This CDR3 reads CASSQYGTSVSETQYF. CDR3 DNA: TGTGCCAGCAGCCAGTATGGGACTAGCGTTTCAGAGACCCAGTACTTC. The gene calls are TRBV3-1 (or the pseudogene TRBV3-2) and TRBJ2-5; 10 bases agree with TRBD2. Germline lookup yields CDR1 LGHDT and CDR2 YNNKEL (reference sequence). The CDR3 totals 16 residues. Trimming cost V 3 bases and J 4 bases; bases outside gene matches: 8.

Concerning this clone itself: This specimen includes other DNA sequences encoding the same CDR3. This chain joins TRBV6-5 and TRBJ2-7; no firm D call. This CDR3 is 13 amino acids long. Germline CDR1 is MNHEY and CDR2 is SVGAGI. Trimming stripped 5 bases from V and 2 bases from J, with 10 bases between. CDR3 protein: CASSRRPAYEQYF. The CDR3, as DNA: TGTGCCAGCAGTCGGCGGCCAGCCTACGAGCAGTACTTC.

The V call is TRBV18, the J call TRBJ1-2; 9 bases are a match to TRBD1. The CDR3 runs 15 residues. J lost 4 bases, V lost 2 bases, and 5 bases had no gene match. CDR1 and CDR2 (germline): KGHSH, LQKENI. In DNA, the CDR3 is TGTGCCAGCTCACCAATCGGACAGGGGAGCTATGGCTACACCTTC. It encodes CASSPIGQGSYGYTF. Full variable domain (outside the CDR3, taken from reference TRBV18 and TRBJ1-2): NAGVMQNPRHLVRRRGQEARLRCSPMKGHSHVYWYRQLPEEGLKFMVYLQKENIIDESGMPKERFSAEFPKEGPSILRIQQVVRGDSAAYFCASSPIGQGSYGYTFGSGTRLTVV.

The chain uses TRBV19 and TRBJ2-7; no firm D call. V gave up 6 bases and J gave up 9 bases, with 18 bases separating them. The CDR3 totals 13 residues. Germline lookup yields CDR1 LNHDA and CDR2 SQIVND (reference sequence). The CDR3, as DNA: TGTGCCAGTAGCTCTACCGCGAAAACGGGGCAGTACTTC. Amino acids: CASSSTAKTGQYF.

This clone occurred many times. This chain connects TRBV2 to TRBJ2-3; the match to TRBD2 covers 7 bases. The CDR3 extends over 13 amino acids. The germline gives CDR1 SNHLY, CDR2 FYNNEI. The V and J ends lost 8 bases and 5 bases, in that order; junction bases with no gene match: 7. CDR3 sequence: CASERGEGDTQYF. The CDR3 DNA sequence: TGTGCCAGCGAACGGGGGGAGGGAGATACGCAGTATTTT.

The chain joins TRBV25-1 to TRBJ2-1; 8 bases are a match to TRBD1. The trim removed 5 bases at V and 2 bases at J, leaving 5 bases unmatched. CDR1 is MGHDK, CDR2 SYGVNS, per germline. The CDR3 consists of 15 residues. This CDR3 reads CASSPSTGAYNEQFF. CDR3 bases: TGTGCCAGCAGTCCGTCGACAGGGGCCTACAATGAGCAGTTCTTC.

This CDR3 is CASRQSGANVLTF. For the CDR3, the DNA is TGTGCCAGCAGACAGTCTGGGGCCAACGTCCTGACTTTC. V usage is TRBV6-5 and J usage is TRBJ2-6, with unresolved D. V was shortened by 6 bases and J by 1 base, with 4 bases between the two germline ends. This CDR3 has 13 residues. Germline V lookup: CDR1 MNHEY, CDR2 SVGAGI.

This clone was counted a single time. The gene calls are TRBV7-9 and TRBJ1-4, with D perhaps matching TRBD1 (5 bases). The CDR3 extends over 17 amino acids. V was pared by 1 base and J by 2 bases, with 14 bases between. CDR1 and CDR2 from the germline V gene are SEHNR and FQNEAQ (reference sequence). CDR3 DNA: TGTGCCAGCAGCTTAGTATACCCTCAGGGCACTAATGAAAAACTGTTTTTT. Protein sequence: CASSLVYPQGTNEKLFF.

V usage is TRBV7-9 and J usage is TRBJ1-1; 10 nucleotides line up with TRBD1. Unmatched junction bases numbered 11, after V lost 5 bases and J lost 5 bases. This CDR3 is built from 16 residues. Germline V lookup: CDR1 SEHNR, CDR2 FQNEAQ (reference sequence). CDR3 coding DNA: TGTGCCAGCAGCGAGCGGGACAGGGGTCGAACGACTGAAGCTTTCTTT. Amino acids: CASSERDRGRTTEAFF.

In DNA form, the CDR3 reads TGCGCCAGCAGCTTAAAAGGGGGAGCGTCAACAGATACGCAGTATTTT. As protein: CASSLKGGASTDTQYF. The chain uses TRBV5-1 and TRBJ2-3; D is possibly TRBD1 (6 bases). Trimming shortened V by 2 bases and J by 3 bases, and 16 bases separated the two germline ends. Germline-derived CDR1 and CDR2 are SGHRS and YFSETQ. The CDR3 totals 16 residues.